This TCR beta chain was identified in a study of CD8 T cells in Susac syndrome. The overall study: Patients with Susac syndrome, at blood draw, were therapy-naive, on corticosteroids, or on intravenous immunoglobulin alone.

A remark on this clonotype: Its target is not known.

After extraction with the RNeasy kit, about 0.45 to 1 ug of the RNA was reverse transcribed using random hexamers. TCRdb re-called the immunoSEQ multiplex PCR reads with MiXCR, one entry per CDR3 protein. The data show about 210,000 distinct CDR3 sequences, about 94% seen once. Study-level results: The study's TCR sequencing and HLA analysis drew on a certain number of individuals. That number was acknowledged as relatively small.

The CDR3 runs to 13 residues. The rearrangement uses TRBV21-1 and TRBJ1-2; the table assigns TRBD1, which was not confirmed against the DNA. TRBV21-1 is an annotated pseudogene. The source is a human donor with Susac syndrome. The sequencing sample was made of CD4+ T cells from PBMCs. In nucleotides, the CDR3 is TGTGCCAGCAGCGGGGCGAAGAACTATGGCTACACCTTC. Amino acid sequence: CASSGAKNYGYTF.